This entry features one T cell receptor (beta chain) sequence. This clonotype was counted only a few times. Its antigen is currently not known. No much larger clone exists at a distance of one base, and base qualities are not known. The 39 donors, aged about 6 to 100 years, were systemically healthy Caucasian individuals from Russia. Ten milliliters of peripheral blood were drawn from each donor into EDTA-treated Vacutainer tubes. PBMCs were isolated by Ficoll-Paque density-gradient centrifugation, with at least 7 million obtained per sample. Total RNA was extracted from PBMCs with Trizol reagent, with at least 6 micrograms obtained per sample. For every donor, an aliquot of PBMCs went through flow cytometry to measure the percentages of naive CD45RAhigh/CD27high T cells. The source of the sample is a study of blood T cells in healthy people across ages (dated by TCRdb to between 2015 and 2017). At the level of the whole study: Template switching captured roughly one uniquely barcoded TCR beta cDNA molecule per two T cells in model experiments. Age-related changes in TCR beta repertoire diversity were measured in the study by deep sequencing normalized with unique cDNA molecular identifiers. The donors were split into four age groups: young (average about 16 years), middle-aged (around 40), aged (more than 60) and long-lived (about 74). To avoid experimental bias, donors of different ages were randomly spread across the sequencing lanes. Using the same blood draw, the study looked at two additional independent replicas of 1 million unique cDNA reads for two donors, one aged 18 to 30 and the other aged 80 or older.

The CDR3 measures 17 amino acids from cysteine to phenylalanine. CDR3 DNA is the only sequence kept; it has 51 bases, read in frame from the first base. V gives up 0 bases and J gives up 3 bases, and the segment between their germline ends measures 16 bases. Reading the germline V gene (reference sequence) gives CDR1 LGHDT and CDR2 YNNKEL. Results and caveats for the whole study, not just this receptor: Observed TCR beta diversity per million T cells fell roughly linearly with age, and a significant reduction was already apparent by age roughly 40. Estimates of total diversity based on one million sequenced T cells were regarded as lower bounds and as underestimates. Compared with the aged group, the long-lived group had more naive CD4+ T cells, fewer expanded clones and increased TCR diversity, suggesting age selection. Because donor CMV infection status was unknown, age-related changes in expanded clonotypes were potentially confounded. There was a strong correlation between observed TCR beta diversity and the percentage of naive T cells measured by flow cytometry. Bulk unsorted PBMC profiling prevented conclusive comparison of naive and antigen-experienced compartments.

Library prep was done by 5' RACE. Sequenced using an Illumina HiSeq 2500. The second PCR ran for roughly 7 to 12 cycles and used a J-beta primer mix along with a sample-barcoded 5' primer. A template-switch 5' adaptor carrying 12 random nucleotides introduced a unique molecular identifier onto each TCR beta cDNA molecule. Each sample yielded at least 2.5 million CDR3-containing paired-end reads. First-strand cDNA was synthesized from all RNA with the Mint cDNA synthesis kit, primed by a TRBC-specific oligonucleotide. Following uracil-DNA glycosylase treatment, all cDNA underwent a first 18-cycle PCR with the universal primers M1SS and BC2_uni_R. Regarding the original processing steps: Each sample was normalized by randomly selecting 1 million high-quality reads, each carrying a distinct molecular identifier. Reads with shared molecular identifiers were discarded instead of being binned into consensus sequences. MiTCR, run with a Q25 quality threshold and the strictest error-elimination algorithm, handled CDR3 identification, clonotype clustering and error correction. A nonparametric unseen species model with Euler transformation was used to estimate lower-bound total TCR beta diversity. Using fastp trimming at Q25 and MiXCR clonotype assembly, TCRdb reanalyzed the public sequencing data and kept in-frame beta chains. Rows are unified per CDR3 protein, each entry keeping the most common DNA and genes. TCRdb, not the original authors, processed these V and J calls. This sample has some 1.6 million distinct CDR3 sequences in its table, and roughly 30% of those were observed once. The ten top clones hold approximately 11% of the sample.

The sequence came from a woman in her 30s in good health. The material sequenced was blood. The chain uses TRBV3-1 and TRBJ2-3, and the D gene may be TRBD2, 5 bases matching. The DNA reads TGTGCCAGCAGCCAAGATTTCCGGGGTCGTTTAACAGATACGCAGTATTTT. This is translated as CASSQDFRGRLTDTQYF.